The rows below give T cell receptor beta chains drawn from one sample of a study of T cell changes during pregnancy in multiple sclerosis. Profiled with immunoSEQ multiplex PCR; TCRdb holds only in-frame clones, not every one. The data show 85,000 to 110,000 clones, roughly 92% seen once. This material consisted of peripheral blood, taken after pregnancy. These receptors were taken from a female donor with multiple sclerosis, enrolled in a pregnancy study. Each CDR3 is given with its conserved first and last residue. The order of the fields is clone size, D gene, V gene, J gene, CDR3 DNA, CDR3 protein. A D gene is named only where the DNA matches it firmly. The size of a clone is reported for some rows only, either as once, few or many, or as a class for expanded clones.

>.|TRBD1|TRBV27|TRBJ2-7
TGTGCCAGCAGCTCCGGGACAGGACTCTACGAGCAGTACTTC
CASSSGTGLYEQYF
>.|.|TRBV7-8|TRBJ1-5
TGTGCCAGCAGCATTTTGGGAGGGGGAAGCAATCAGCCCCAGCATTTT
CASSILGGGSNQPQHF
>.|.|TRBV2|TRBJ1-1
TGTGCCAGCAGTTTCCGGGACACTGACACTGAAGCTTTCTTT
CASSFRDTDTEAFF
>.|TRBD1|TRBV6-1|TRBJ1-5
TGTGCCAGCAGTGATTTACAGGGGGCTAGACAGCCCCAGCATTTT
CASSDLQGARQPQHF
>once|.|TRBV5-1|TRBJ1-6
TGCGCCAGCAGCTTGGCGGACAGCTCCCATTCACCCCTCCACTTT
CASSLADSSHSPLHF
>.|.|TRBV15|TRBJ1-3
TGTGCCACCAGCACCGGACCAGGGTACGGAAACACCATATATTTT
CATSTGPGYGNTIYF
>.|.|TRBV5-6|TRBJ1-6
TGTGCCAGCAGCTTTAAAAGGGGGGGGTTTGGTTCACCCCTCCACTTT
CASSFKRGGFGSPLHF
>.|.|TRBV29-1|TRBJ1-1
TGCAGCGCCTCGCAGGGAAAGAACACTGAAGCTTTCTTT
CSASQGKNTEAFF
>.|.|TRBV6-1|TRBJ2-7
TGTGCCAGCAGTGCCAGGACAGTCTCCTACGAGCAGTACTTC
CASSARTVSYEQYF
>.|.|TRBV5-1|TRBJ2-2
TGCGCCAGCAGCTCCCAAGCGGACACCGGGGAGCTGTTTTTT
CASSSQADTGELFF
>.|.|TRBV5-1|TRBJ1-1
TGCGCCAGCAGCTTTCGGGGGGGCGAAAGGCGGACTGAAGCTTTCTTT
CASSFRGGERRTEAFF
>few|.|TRBV30|TRBJ1-2
TGTGCCTGGAGTGCAATCCGGGGGGATGGCTACACCTTC
CAWSAIRGDGYTF
>.|TRBD1|TRBV4-2|TRBJ1-2
TGTGCCAGCAGCCAAGACCCAGACAGGGGTTTGTTGGGCTACACCTTC
CASSQDPDRGLLGYTF
>.|TRBD2|TRBV7-2|TRBJ2-5
TGTGCCAGCAGCTTAGGGAGCGGGAGCGGCCAAGAGACCCAGTACTTC
CASSLGSGSGQETQYF
>.|TRBD1|TRBV28|TRBJ2-2
TGTGCCAGCAGGAAACGACAGGGGGCGAACACCGGGGAGCTGTTTTTT
CASRKRQGANTGELFF
>.|TRBD2|TRBV6-4|TRBJ2-3
TGTGCCAGCAGTGCACTAGCGGCTAGCACAGATACGCAGTATTTT
CASSALAASTDTQYF
>.|.|TRBV19|TRBJ2-1
TGTGCCAGTAGTTCCCTGTTGGCAGTAGCGAATGAGCAGTTCTTC
CASSSLLAVANEQFF
>.|TRBD1|TRBV6-6|TRBJ1-2
TGTGCCAGCAGTTACGAGGGCCAGGGGGTCGGGTATGGCTACACCTTC
CASSYEGQGVGYGYTF
>.|.|TRBV7-2|TRBJ2-2
TGTGCCAGCATCCTCAGGGTAGGGACCGGGGAGCTGTTTTTT
CASILRVGTGELFF
>.|.|TRBV6-1|TRBJ2-7
TGTGCCAGCAGTGAATCAGGGAGGTACGAGCAGTACTTC
CASSESGRYEQYF
>.|.|TRBV9|TRBJ2-5
TGTGCCAGCAGCGTAGTAGGAGGGGAAGAGACCCAGTACTTC
CASSVVGGEETQYF
>.|TRBD1|TRBV7-6|TRBJ2-1
TGTGCCAGCAGCTTAGGACAGGGCTCCTACAATGAGCAGTTCTTC
CASSLGQGSYNEQFF
>.|TRBD1|TRBV5-1|TRBJ2-7
TGCGCCAGCAGCTTGGGACAGGGGCACGACGAGCAGTACTTC
CASSLGQGHDEQYF
>.|TRBD1|TRBV4-2|TRBJ1-2
TGTGCCAGCAGCCAAGTAAGGGACAGGTCCTATGGCTACACCTTC
CASSQVRDRSYGYTF
>.|TRBD2|TRBV7-3|TRBJ2-5
TGTGCCAGCAGCTCGGGACTAGCGGGGGTCGGAGAGACCCAGTACTTC
CASSSGLAGVGETQYF
>.|.|TRBV21-1|TRBJ2-3
TGTGCCAGCAGCAAATCTCAATCTATGACAGGCCGGAGGGATACGCAGTATTTT
CASSKSQSMTGRRDTQYF
>.|.|TRBV2|TRBJ1-1
TGTGCCAGCGAACACCTGAACACTGAAGCTTTCTTT
CASEHLNTEAFF
>.|.|TRBV5-1|TRBJ2-3
TGCGCCAGCAGCTTGGGGGGGGGCCCAGATACGCAGTATTTT
CASSLGGGPDTQYF
>.|TRBD1|TRBV2|TRBJ2-1
TGTGCCAGCAGTTTGAGACGGGACAGGGCGGGTTGGGAGCAGTTCTTC
CASSLRRDRAGWEQFF
>.|TRBD1|TRBV2|TRBJ1-2
TGTGCCAGCAGGGCCCAGGGGGCTGGCTATGGCTACACCTTC
CASRAQGAGYGYTF
>.|TRBD1|TRBV30|TRBJ1-5
TGTGCCTGGAGTGTGGGGACGGACAGGAATCAGCCCCAGCATTTT
CAWSVGTDRNQPQHF
>once|.|TRBV9|TRBJ1-6
TGTGCCAGCAGCGTATTATCCAGTTCACCCCTCCACTTT
CASSVLSSSPLHF
>.|TRBD2|TRBV29-1|TRBJ2-7
TGCAGCGTCGTGGGACTAGCGGGAGCCCCCCCCTACGAGCAGTACTTC
CSVVGLAGAPPYEQYF
>.|TRBD2|TRBV7-6|TRBJ2-5
TGTGCCAGCAGCTCCCTGACCCTAGCGGGAGACCCGGGCACCCAGTACTTC
CASSSLTLAGDPGTQYF
>.|TRBD1|TRBV6-5|TRBJ2-3
TGTGCCACCCGACAGGGAAGGGGCACAGATACGCAGTATTTT
CATRQGRGTDTQYF
>.|.|TRBV9|TRBJ2-7
TGTGCCAGCAGCGTAGCGTCAGGGGCCAGCTCCTACGAGCAGTACTTC
CASSVASGASSYEQYF
>.|TRBD1|TRBV2|TRBJ2-5
TGTGCCAGCGGGGAGGACAGGGGGCAAGAGACCCAGTACTTC
CASGEDRGQETQYF
>once|.|TRBV4-1|TRBJ1-2
TGCGCCAGCAGCCAATCGAGCAACTATGGCTACACCTTC
CASSQSSNYGYTF
>.|.|TRBV11-2|TRBJ1-2
TGTGCCAGCAGCTTTGATGCACAGGGAAGATATGGCTACACCTTC
CASSFDAQGRYGYTF
>once|.|TRBV7-9|TRBJ2-2
TGTGCCAGCAGCTCCTCCGGACTCCCCGGGGAGCTGTTTTTT
CASSSSGLPGELFF